This T cell receptor (beta chain) was sequenced for a study of blood T cell repertoires in COVID-19. Here immunoSEQ multiplex PCR was the method, and the copy in TCRdb shows in-frame clones only, minus some. The sample includes 250,000 to 300,000 clones, approximately 85% of them seen just once. V lost 3 bases, J lost 10 bases, and 8 bases stayed unmatched. CDR3 length: 14 amino acids. CDR1 and CDR2 (germline): LGHDT, YNNKEL (reference sequence). The source of this sequence is a man aged 50-59 years with active or convalescent COVID-19. This sequence joins TRBV3-1 (or the pseudogene TRBV3-2) and TRBJ1-5, with 8 nucleotides matching TRBD1. The sequencing input was peripheral blood. CDR3 residues: CASSHTGGRNPQHF. CDR3 in DNA: TGTGCCAGCAGCCACACAGGGGGAAGGAATCCCCAGCATTTT.